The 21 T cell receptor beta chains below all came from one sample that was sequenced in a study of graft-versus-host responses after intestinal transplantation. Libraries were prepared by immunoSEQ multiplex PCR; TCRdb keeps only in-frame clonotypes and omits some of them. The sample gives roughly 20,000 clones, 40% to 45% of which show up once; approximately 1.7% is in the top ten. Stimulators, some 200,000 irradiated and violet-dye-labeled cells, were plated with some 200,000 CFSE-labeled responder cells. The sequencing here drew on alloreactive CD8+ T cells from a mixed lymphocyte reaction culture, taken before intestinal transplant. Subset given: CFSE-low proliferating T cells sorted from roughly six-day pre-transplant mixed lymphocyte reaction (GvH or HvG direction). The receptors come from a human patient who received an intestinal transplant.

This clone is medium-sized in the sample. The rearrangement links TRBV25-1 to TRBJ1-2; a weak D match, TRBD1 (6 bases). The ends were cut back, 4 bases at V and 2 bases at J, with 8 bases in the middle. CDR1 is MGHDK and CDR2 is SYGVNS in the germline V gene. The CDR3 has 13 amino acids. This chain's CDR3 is CASSGTVNYGYTF. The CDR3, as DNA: TGTGCCAGCAGTGGGACAGTCAACTATGGCTACACCTTC.

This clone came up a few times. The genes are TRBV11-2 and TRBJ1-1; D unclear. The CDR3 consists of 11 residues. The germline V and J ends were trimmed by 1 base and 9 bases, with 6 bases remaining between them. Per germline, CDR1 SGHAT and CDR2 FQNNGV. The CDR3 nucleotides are TGTGCCAGCAGCTTAGGCCTTAAAGCTTTCTTT. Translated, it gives CASSLGLKAFF.

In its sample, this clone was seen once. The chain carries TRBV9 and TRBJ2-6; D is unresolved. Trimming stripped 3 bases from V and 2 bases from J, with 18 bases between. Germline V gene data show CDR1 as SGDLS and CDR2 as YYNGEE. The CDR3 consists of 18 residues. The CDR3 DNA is TGTGCCAGCAGCGCAAAAGGACCCTTTTCCACTGGGGCCAACGTCCTGACTTTC. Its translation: CASSAKGPFSTGANVLTF.

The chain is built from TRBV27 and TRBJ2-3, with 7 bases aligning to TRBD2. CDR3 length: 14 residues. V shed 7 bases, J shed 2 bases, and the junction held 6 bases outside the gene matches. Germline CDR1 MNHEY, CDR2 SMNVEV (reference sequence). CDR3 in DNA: TGTGCCAGCAACCGAGCGGGGCTCACAGATACGCAGTATTTT. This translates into CASNRAGLTDTQYF.

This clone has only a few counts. The CDR3 sequence: CASSERAPRVAGELFF. In DNA form, the CDR3 reads TGTGCCAGTAGCGAGAGGGCCCCCAGGGTGGCCGGGGAGCTGTTTTTT. This rearrangement joins TRBV19 to TRBJ2-2; D may match TRBD1 or TRBD2 (5 bases each). The CDR3 sequence is 16 residues long. Trimming removed 6 bases at V and 6 bases at J, with 20 bases between. The germline CDR1 and CDR2 sequences are LNHDA and SQIVND (reference sequence). Looking up the rest from reference TRBV19 and TRBJ2-2 gives the full variable domain: DGGITQSPKYLFRKEGQNVTLSCEQNLNHDAMYWYRQDPGQGLRLIYYSQIVNDFQKGDIAEGYSVSREKKESFPLTVTSAQKNPTAFYLCASSERAPRVAGELFFGEGSRLTVL.

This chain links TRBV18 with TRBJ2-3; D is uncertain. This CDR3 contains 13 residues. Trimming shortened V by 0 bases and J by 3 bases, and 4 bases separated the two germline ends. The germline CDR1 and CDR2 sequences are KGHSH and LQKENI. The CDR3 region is CASSPPVTDTQYF. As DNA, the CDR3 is TGTGCCAGCTCACCACCGGTGACAGATACGCAGTATTTT.

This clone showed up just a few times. Here the CDR3 DNA reads TGCGCCAGCAGCTTGGACTCTCAGGGTTCTGGAAACACCATATATTTT. This encodes CASSLDSQGSGNTIYF. V gene TRBV5-1 combines with J gene TRBJ1-3; D possibly corresponds to TRBD1 (5 bases). CDR3 length: 16 amino acids. Trimming removed 0 bases at V and 1 base at J, with 11 bases between. Germline V lookup: CDR1 SGHRS, CDR2 YFSETQ.

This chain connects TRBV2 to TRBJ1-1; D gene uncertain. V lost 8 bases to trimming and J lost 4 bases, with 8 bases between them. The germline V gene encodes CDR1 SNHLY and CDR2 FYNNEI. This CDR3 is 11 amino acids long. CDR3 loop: CASRWGTEAFF. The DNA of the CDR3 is TGTGCCAGCCGATGGGGCACTGAAGCTTTCTTT.

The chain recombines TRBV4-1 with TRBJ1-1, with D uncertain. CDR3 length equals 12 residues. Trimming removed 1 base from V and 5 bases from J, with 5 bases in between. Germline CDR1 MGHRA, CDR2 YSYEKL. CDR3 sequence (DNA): TGCGCCAGCAGCCAAGCTGGGACTGAAGCTTTCTTT. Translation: CASSQAGTEAFF.

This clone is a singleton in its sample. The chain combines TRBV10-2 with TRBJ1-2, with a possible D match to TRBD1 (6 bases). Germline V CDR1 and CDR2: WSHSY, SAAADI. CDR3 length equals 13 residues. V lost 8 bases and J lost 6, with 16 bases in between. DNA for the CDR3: TGCGCCAGCTGTTCCGCGGGGGCGGATGGCTACACCTTC. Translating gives CASCSAGADGYTF.

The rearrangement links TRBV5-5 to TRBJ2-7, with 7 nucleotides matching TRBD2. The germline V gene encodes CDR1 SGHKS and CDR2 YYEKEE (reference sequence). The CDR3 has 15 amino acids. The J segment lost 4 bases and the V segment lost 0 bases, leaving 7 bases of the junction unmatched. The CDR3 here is CASSLVWAGEYEQYF. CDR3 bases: TGTGCCAGCAGCTTGGTTTGGGCGGGGGAATACGAGCAGTACTTC.

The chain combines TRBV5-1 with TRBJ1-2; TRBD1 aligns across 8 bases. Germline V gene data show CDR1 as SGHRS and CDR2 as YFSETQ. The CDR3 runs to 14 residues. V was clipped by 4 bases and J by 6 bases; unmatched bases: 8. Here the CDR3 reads CASSTAGGADGYTF. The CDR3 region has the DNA TGCGCCAGCAGCACCGCAGGGGGCGCGGATGGCTACACCTTC.

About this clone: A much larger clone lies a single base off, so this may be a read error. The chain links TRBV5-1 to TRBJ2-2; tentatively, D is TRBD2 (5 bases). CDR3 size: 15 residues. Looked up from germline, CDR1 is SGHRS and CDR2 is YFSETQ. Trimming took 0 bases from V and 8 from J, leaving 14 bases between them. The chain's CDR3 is CASSLDRSGMGELFF. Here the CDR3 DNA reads TGCGCCAGCAGCTTGGATCGATCGGGAATGGGGGAGCTGTTTTTT.

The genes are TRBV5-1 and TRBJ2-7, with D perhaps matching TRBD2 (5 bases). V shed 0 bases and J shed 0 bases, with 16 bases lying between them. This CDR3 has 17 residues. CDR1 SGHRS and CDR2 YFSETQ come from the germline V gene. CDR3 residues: CASSLGKTAGHSYEQYF. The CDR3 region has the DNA TGCGCCAGCAGCTTGGGAAAGACGGCGGGCCACTCCTACGAGCAGTACTTC. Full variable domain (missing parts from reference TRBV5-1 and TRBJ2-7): KAGVTQTPRYLIKTRGQQVTLSCSPISGHRSVSWYQQTPGQGLQFLFEYFSETQRNKGNFPGRFSGRQFSNSRSEMNVSTLELGDSALYLCASSLGKTAGHSYEQYFGPGTRLTVT.

The CDR3 region has the DNA TGTGCCAGCAGTGAGCTGGGACAAAGGGAAAACATTCAGTACTTC. This encodes CASSELGQRENIQYF. The chain carries TRBV25-1 and TRBJ2-4; D is possibly TRBD1 (6 bases). Trimming pared 3 bases from V and 5 bases from J, leaving 14 bases between. Looked up from germline, CDR1 is MGHDK and CDR2 is SYGVNS. CDR3 length equals 15 residues.

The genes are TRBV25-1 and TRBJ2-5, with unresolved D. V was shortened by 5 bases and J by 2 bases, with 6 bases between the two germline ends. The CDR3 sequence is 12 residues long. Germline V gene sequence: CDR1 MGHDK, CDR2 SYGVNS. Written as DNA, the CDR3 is TGTGCCAGCAGTCAAAATCAAGAGACCCAGTACTTC. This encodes CASSQNQETQYF. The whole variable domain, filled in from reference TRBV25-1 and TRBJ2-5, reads EADIYQTPRYLVIGTGKKITLECSQTMGHDKMYWYQQDPGMELHLIHYSYGVNSTEKGDLSSESTVSRIRTEHFPLTLESARPSHTSQYLCASSQNQETQYFGPGTRLLVL.

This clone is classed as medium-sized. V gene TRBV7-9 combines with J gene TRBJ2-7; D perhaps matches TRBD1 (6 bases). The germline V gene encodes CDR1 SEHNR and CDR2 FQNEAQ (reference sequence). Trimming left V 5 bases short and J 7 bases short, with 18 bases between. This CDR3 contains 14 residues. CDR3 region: CASSLTDSLREQYF. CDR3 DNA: TGTGCCAGCAGCCTAACGGACAGCCTGCGGGAGCAGTACTTC.

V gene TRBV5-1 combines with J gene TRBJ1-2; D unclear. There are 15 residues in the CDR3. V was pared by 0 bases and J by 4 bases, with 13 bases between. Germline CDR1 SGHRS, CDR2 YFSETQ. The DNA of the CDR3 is TGCGCCAGCAGCTTGGGTAGGGCTTTTAGCTATGGCTACACCTTC. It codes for CASSLGRAFSYGYTF. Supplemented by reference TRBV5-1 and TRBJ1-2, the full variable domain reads KAGVTQTPRYLIKTRGQQVTLSCSPISGHRSVSWYQQTPGQGLQFLFEYFSETQRNKGNFPGRFSGRQFSNSRSEMNVSTLELGDSALYLCASSLGRAFSYGYTFGSGTRLTVV.

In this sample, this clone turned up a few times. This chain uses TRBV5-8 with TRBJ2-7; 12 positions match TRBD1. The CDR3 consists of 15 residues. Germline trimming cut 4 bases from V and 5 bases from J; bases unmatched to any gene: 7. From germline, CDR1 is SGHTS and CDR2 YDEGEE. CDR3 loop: CASSSKWDRGHEQYF. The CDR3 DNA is TGTGCCAGCAGCAGCAAATGGGACAGGGGGCACGAGCAGTACTTC.

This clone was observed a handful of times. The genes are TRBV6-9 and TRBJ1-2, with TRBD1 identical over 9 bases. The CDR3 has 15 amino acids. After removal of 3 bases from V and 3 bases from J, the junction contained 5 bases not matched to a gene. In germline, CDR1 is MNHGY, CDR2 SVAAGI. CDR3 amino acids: CASSYSTGGDYGYTF. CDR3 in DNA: TGTGCCAGCAGTTACTCGACAGGGGGGGACTATGGCTACACCTTC.

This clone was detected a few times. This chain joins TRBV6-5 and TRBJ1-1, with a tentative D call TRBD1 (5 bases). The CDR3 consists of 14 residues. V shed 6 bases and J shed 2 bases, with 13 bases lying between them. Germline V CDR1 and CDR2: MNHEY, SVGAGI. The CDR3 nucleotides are TGTGCCAGCAGGTTGGGACCGACTAACACTGAAGCTTTCTTT. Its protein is CASRLGPTNTEAFF.